This record covers a single TCR beta chain. This CDR3 is 16 amino acids long. Trimming removed 1 base at V and 3 bases at J, with 12 bases between. The germline V gene has CDR1 LNHDA and CDR2 SQIVND (reference sequence). This sample stems from a study of regulatory T cells in long-lasting Graves disease. Arm-PCR with iRepertoire HTBI primers amplified the CDR3 regions for these TCR beta libraries. TCRdb reprocessed the multiplex PCR reads via MiXCR and lists one record per CDR3 protein. The data contain about 420,000 distinct CDR3 sequences, around 20% of them singletons. Described time point: persistent/refractory GD, antithyroid drugs over 5 years with positive TRAb. The TCR library used RNA extracted from PBMCs. Investigators report Graves' disease was diagnosed under American Thyroid Association guidelines.

The receptor comes from a female donor with Graves disease. Here the sequenced sample was peripheral blood mononuclear cells (PBMCs), taken when the disease was refractory, from a patient treated with antithyroid drugs. The J gene is TRBJ2-2, the V gene TRBV19; tentative D call: TRBD1 (6 bases). The CDR3 protein is CASSIGQGLYTGELFF. The CDR3 DNA follows: TGTGCCAGTAGTATAGGGCAGGGGCTGTACACCGGGGAGCTGTTTTTT.